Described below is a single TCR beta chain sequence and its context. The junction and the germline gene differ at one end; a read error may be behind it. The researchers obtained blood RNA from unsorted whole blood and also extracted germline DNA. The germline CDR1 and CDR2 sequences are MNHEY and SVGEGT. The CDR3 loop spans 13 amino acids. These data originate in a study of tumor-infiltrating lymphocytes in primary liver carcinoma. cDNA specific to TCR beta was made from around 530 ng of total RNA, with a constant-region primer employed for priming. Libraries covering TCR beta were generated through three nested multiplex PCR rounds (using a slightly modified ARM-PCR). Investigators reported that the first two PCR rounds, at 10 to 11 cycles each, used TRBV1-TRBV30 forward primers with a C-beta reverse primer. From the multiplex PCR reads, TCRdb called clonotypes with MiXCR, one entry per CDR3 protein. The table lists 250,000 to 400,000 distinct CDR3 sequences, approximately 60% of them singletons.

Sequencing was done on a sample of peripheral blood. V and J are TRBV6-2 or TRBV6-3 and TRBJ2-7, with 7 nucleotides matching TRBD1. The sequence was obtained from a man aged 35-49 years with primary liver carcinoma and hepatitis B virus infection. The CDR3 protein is CASFRTGSYERYF. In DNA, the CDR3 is TGTGCCAGCTTCCGGACAGGATCCTACGAGCGGTACTTC.